The sequence of this T cell receptor beta chain was determined in a study of blood T cell repertoires in COVID-19. About the research overall: Sites across the United States, Italy and Spain contributed samples from acute and convalescent COVID-19.

This CDR3 has 13 amino acids. Germline loops: CDR1 SGHDN, CDR2 FVKESK. V gave up 1 base and J gave up 9 bases; unmatched junction bases: 5. In the original workflow: Counts of nucleated cells, estimated from reference gene primer amplification, were obtained. Measured with immunoSEQ multiplex PCR; TCRdb has only the in-frame clones, and not every one. V and J calls and clone size are as listed in that table; D and trimming were resolved from the DNA. The table lists 45,000 to 65,000 clones, nearly 90% of them singletons, with about 5.3% in the top ten. The rearrangement links TRBV14 to TRBJ1-2; the match to TRBD1 covers 7 bases. Sequenced material: peripheral blood. The TCR was taken from a man aged 60 to 75 with active COVID-19. The CDR3 is CASSQVEGARYTF. The CDR3 DNA is TGTGCCAGCAGCCAAGTAGAGGGGGCCCGCTACACCTTC. The full variable domain, its missing parts supplied by reference TRBV14 and TRBJ1-2, is EAGVTQFPSHSVIEKGQTVTLRCDPISGHDNLYWYRRVMGKEIKFLLHFVKESKQDESGMPNNRFLAERTGGTYSTLKVQPAELEDSGVYFCASSQVEGARYTFGSGTRLTVV.